The 21 T cell receptor beta chains listed next were all sequenced from one sample in a study of somatic mutations in cytotoxic T cells in rheumatoid arthritis. Assay: immunoSEQ multiplex PCR; the TCRdb copy retains only in-frame clones and omits some. Of around 11,000 clones listed, about 69% are singletons. The sequenced material came from CD8+ T cells sorted from blood. Receptors originate from an adult with rheumatoid arthritis.

V gene TRBV6-4 combines with J gene TRBJ2-4; TRBD1 agrees at 8 bases. Trimming took 10 bases from V and 1 from J; bases not matched to a gene: 12. From germline, CDR1 is MRHNA and CDR2 SNTAGT. The CDR3 spans 16 residues. CDR3 sequence: CANKDRVERAKNIQYF. CDR3 bases: TGTGCCAACAAGGACAGGGTAGAACGGGCCAAAAACATTCAGTACTTC.

This clone was detected only once. This chain uses TRBV19 with TRBJ2-2; TRBD2 matches 7 bases. The CDR3 has 15 residues. Germline loops: CDR1 LNHDA, CDR2 SQIVND (reference sequence). Trimming at V came to 5 bases and at J to 5 bases, leaving 8 bases not matched to a gene. The DNA for the CDR3 is TGTGCCAGTAGTCCGGTGGGAGGGCTGACCGGGGAGCTGTTTTTT. It yields the protein CASSPVGGLTGELFF.

This clone is termed medium-sized. This chain joins TRBV7-9 and TRBJ1-2; 7 bases are shared with TRBD1. The CDR3 is made up of 15 amino acids. Germline values: CDR1 SEHNR, CDR2 FQNEAQ (reference sequence). V trimming: 4 bases; J trimming: 3 bases; junction bases outside the gene matches: 8. The CDR3 coding sequence is TGTGCCAGCAGCTCACGACAGGGAGGGTACTATGGCTACACCTTC. As protein: CASSSRQGGYYGYTF.

The chain uses TRBV25-1 and TRBJ1-6; 9 bases fit TRBD1. After removal of 6 bases from V and 6 bases from J, the junction contained 6 bases not matched to a gene. The CDR3 consists of 15 residues. Germline CDR1 is MGHDK and CDR2 is SYGVNS. The CDR3: CASSSGQGSNSPLHF. CDR3 in DNA: TGTGCCAGCAGCTCTGGACAGGGGAGTAATTCACCCCTCCACTTT.

This clone occurred a few times. The rearrangement links TRBV9 to TRBJ1-6; 7 bases line up with TRBD1. The V segment lost 3 bases and the J segment 7 bases; nucleotides outside the gene matches: 4. The CDR3 totals 14 residues. Germline CDR1 is SGDLS and CDR2 is YYNGEE. The CDR3 DNA sequence: TGTGCCAGCAGCGCCCGACAGGGAAATTCACCCCTCCACTTT. Its protein is CASSARQGNSPLHF.

V usage is TRBV6-4 and J usage is TRBJ2-1; the D is unclear. V was cut by 3 bases and J by 8 bases, with 11 bases left in between. In germline, CDR1 is MRHNA, CDR2 SNTAGT. CDR3 length: 13 residues. DNA of the CDR3: TGTGCCAGCAGTGATGATGTTGGCCATGAGCAGTTCTTC. This gives the protein CASSDDVGHEQFF.

V gene TRBV29-1 combines with J gene TRBJ2-1; 8 bases agree with TRBD2. This CDR3 contains 12 residues. Germline V gene data show CDR1 as SQVTM and CDR2 as ANQGSEA. V lost 1 base to trimming and J lost 7 bases; unmatched junction nucleotides: 0. CDR3 nucleotide sequence: TGCAGCGTTGAAGCTAGCGGGAATGAGCAGTTCTTC. This codes for CSVEASGNEQFF.

The genes are TRBV6-5 and TRBJ1-2; possible D gene TRBD1, 5 bases. The CDR3 is 13 amino acids. Trimming removed 2 bases from V and 2 bases from J, with 6 bases in between. Germline V CDR1 and CDR2: MNHEY, SVGAGI. CDR3 amino acids: CASSYGGNYGYTF. The DNA for the CDR3 is TGTGCCAGCAGTTACGGGGGGAACTATGGCTACACCTTC.

The rearrangement joins TRBV5-6 to TRBJ2-2; a possible D gene is TRBD1 (5 bases). The CDR3 runs 15 residues. The V gene's germline CDR1 is SGHDT and CDR2 YYEEEE. The V and J ends lost 4 bases and 2 bases respectively, with 12 bases between them. The CDR3 spells CASSAEDRNTGELFF. The CDR3 nucleotides are TGTGCCAGCAGCGCAGAAGACAGAAACACCGGGGAGCTGTTTTTT.

The V and J genes are TRBV28 and TRBJ2-7, with 10 positions matching TRBD2. CDR3 length: 16 residues. Germline trimming cut 4 bases from V and 6 bases from J; bases unmatched to any gene: 12. Germline V gene lookup returns CDR1 MDHEN and CDR2 SYDVKM. The CDR3 DNA reads TGTGCCAGCAGTTCCCCACAGACTAGCGGGTACCCCGAGCAGTACTTC. This encodes CASSSPQTSGYPEQYF.

V and J are TRBV14 and TRBJ1-2; D might be TRBD1 (6 bases). The V gene lost 1 base and the J gene lost 4 bases, with 16 bases spanning the gap. CDR1 is SGHDN, CDR2 FVKESK, per germline. The CDR3 covers 16 residues. CDR3 sequence: CASSQGTQLGGYGYTF. The CDR3 DNA is TGTGCCAGCAGCCAAGGAACACAGCTAGGGGGCTATGGCTACACCTTC.

The V call is TRBV5-1, the J call TRBJ1-2; D gene ambiguous. Trimming took off 5 bases at V and 6 bases at J, with 23 bases between the two ends. In germline, CDR1 is SGHRS, CDR2 YFSETQ. The CDR3 contains 16 residues. CDR3 in DNA: TGCGCCAGCAGATTATATTATTCGGACCAGGCCGATGGCTACACCTTC. It yields the protein CASRLYYSDQADGYTF. Complete variable domain (other parts from reference TRBV5-1 and TRBJ1-2): KAGVTQTPRYLIKTRGQQVTLSCSPISGHRSVSWYQQTPGQGLQFLFEYFSETQRNKGNFPGRFSGRQFSNSRSEMNVSTLELGDSALYLCASRLYYSDQADGYTFGSGTRLTVV.

The rearrangement links TRBV7-3 to TRBJ2-5; TRBD1 aligns across 8 bases. In germline, CDR1 is SGHTA, CDR2 FQGTGA. Losses at the gene ends were 0 bases for V and 3 bases for J; bases not matched to a gene: 6. The CDR3 runs to 16 residues. The CDR3 bases are TGTGCCAGCAGCTTAACCCCAGGGGGCATGGAAGAGACCCAGTACTTC. Amino acid sequence: CASSLTPGGMEETQYF.

This chain uses TRBV2 with TRBJ1-5; weak D call: TRBD1 (5 bases). This CDR3 is 15 amino acids long. V lost 6 bases and J 7 bases, leaving 19 bases between the germline ends. CDR1 and CDR2 (germline): SNHLY, FYNNEI. For the CDR3, the DNA is TGTGCCAGCAGGGGCAAGCCCAGGGACGGACAGCCCCAGCATTTT. It codes for CASRGKPRDGQPQHF.

The chain has TRBV5-1 and TRBJ2-1, with TRBD2 matching over 9 bases. There are 16 residues in the CDR3. Per the germline V gene, CDR1 is SGHRS and CDR2 is YFSETQ. The V segment lost 4 bases and the J segment 4 bases; nucleotides outside the gene matches: 9. CDR3 protein: CASSLGLAPVYNEQFF. CDR3 bases: TGCGCCAGCAGCCTAGGACTAGCGCCAGTATACAATGAGCAGTTCTTC. The full variable domain, rest sourced from reference TRBV5-1 and TRBJ2-1, is KAGVTQTPRYLIKTRGQQVTLSCSPISGHRSVSWYQQTPGQGLQFLFEYFSETQRNKGNFPGRFSGRQFSNSRSEMNVSTLELGDSALYLCASSLGLAPVYNEQFFGPGTRLTVL.

This clone occurred once. CDR3 residues: CASSFTDTQYF. The CDR3 DNA reads as TGTGCCAGCAGTTTTACAGATACGCAGTATTTT. The J gene is TRBJ2-3, the V gene TRBV28; D is uncertain. From germline, CDR1 is MDHEN and CDR2 SYDVKM. CDR3 length: 11 amino acids. V was trimmed by 3 bases and J by 3 bases, leaving 1 base between them.

The rearrangement joins TRBV28 to TRBJ2-7; D is unresolved. The CDR3 totals 13 residues. Germline V gene lookup returns CDR1 MDHEN and CDR2 SYDVKM. Trimming removed 8 bases from V and 2 bases from J, with 13 bases in between. This CDR3 is CASSLRLTYEQYF. CDR3 sequence (DNA): TGTGCCAGCTCCCTTCGTCTCACCTACGAGCAGTACTTC.

The chain has TRBV6-5 and TRBJ1-6; 8 bases are shared with TRBD1. J was trimmed by 6 bases and V by 2 bases; bases with no gene match: 3. The CDR3 runs to 15 residues. Per germline, CDR1 MNHEY and CDR2 SVGAGI. CDR3 DNA: TGTGCCAGCAGTTACGGGACAGGACTTAATTCACCCCTCCACTTT. Translated, it gives CASSYGTGLNSPLHF.

V usage is TRBV5-6 and J usage is TRBJ2-7; 7 positions agree with TRBD1. The V and J ends lost 2 bases and 3 bases, in that order; junction bases with no gene match: 2. Germline values: CDR1 SGHDT, CDR2 YYEEEE. The CDR3 length is 13 residues. This CDR3 reads CASSFRDSYEQYF. In nucleotides, the CDR3 is TGTGCCAGCAGCTTCCGGGACAGCTACGAGCAGTACTTC.

This clone was counted a few times. The V gene is TRBV27, the J gene TRBJ1-6, with D uncertain. Trimming took 2 bases from V and 6 from J, leaving 20 bases between them. The CDR3 covers 18 residues. CDR1 is MNHEY, CDR2 SMNVEV, per germline (reference sequence). The CDR3 DNA sequence: TGTGCCAGCAGTTTAAATTTAGTCCGGGGTGACCGTAATTCACCCCTCCACTTT. This gives the protein CASSLNLVRGDRNSPLHF.

This clone was counted a single time. The gene calls are TRBV7-2 and TRBJ2-1; D not certain. The CDR3 spans 13 residues. Germline loops: CDR1 SGHTA, CDR2 FQGNSA. Trimming stripped 1 base from V and 2 bases from J, with 3 bases between. The CDR3, as DNA: TGTGCCAGCAGCTTAGACGCCTACAATGAGCAGTTCTTC. Its translation is CASSLDAYNEQFF.